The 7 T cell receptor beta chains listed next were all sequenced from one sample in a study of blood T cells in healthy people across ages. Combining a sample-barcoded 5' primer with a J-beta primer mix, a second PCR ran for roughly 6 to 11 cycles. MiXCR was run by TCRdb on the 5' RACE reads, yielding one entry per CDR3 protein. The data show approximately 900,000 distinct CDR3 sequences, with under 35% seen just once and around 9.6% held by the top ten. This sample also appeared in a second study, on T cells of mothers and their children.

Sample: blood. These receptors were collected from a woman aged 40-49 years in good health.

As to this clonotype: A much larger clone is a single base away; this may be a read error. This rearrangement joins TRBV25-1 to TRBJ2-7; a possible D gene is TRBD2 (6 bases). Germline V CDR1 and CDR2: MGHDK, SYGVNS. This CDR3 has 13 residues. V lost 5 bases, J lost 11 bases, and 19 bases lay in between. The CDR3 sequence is CASSPAVGGTEYF. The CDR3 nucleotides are TGTGCCAGCAGTCCAGCCGTTGGAGGGACGGAGTACTTC.

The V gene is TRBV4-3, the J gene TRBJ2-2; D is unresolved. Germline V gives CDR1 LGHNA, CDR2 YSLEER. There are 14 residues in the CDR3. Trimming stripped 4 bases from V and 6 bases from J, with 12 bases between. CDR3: CASSPFPGSGELFF. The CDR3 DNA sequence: TGCGCCAGCAGCCCCTTCCCGGGTTCCGGGGAGCTGTTTTTT.

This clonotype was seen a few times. This CDR3 is CASSRDLPSYEQYF. For the CDR3, the DNA is TGTGCCAGCAGTCGGGACTTACCCTCCTACGAGCAGTACTTC. The rearrangement links TRBV12-3 or TRBV12-4 to TRBJ2-7, with D perhaps TRBD2 (6 bases). The CDR3 has 14 amino acids. V lost 5 bases and J lost 0, with 11 bases in between.

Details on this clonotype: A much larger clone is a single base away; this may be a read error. In DNA form, the CDR3 reads TGTGCCAGCAGTCGAGGGGCCTACGTGCAGTACTTC. Its protein is CASSRGAYVQYF. This chain links TRBV28 with TRBJ2-5; TRBD1 or TRBD2 may be the D gene (5 bases each). The CDR3 runs to 12 residues. Between the trimmed V and J ends, which lost 5 bases and 11 bases, there was a span of 15 bases. The V gene's germline CDR1 is MDHEN and CDR2 SYDVKM.

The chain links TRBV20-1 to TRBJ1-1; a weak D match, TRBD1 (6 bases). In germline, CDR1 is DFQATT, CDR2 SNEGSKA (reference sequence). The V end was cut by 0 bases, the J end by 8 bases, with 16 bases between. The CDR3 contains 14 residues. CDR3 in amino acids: CSARDWGGSPEAFF. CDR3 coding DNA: TGCAGTGCTAGAGATTGGGGGGGCAGCCCCGAAGCTTTCTTT.

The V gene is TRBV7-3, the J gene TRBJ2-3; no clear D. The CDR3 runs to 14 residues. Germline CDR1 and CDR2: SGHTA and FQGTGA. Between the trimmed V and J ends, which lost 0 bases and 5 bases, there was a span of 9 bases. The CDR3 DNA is TGTGCCAGCAGCTTAACGGGGTTGGTAGATACGCAGTATTTT. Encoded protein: CASSLTGLVDTQYF.

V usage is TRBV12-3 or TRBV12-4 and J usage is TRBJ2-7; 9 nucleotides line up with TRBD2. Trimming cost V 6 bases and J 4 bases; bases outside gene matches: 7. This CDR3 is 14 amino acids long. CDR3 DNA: TGTGCCAGCAGGGAGACTAGCGGCCCTTACGAGCAGTACTTC. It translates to CASRETSGPYEQYF.